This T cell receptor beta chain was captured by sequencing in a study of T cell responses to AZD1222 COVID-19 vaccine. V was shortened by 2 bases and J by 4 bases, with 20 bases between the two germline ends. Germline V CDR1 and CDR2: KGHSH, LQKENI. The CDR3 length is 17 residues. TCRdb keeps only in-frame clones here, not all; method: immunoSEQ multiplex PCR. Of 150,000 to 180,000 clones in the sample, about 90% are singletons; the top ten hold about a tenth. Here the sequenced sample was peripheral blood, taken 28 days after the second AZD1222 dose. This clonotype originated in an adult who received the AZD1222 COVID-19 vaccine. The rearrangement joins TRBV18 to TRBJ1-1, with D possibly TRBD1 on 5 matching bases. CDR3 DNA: TGTGCCAGCTCACCAATCACGCCAGACCGGAGGGGCACTGAAGCTTTCTTT. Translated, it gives CASSPITPDRRGTEAFF.